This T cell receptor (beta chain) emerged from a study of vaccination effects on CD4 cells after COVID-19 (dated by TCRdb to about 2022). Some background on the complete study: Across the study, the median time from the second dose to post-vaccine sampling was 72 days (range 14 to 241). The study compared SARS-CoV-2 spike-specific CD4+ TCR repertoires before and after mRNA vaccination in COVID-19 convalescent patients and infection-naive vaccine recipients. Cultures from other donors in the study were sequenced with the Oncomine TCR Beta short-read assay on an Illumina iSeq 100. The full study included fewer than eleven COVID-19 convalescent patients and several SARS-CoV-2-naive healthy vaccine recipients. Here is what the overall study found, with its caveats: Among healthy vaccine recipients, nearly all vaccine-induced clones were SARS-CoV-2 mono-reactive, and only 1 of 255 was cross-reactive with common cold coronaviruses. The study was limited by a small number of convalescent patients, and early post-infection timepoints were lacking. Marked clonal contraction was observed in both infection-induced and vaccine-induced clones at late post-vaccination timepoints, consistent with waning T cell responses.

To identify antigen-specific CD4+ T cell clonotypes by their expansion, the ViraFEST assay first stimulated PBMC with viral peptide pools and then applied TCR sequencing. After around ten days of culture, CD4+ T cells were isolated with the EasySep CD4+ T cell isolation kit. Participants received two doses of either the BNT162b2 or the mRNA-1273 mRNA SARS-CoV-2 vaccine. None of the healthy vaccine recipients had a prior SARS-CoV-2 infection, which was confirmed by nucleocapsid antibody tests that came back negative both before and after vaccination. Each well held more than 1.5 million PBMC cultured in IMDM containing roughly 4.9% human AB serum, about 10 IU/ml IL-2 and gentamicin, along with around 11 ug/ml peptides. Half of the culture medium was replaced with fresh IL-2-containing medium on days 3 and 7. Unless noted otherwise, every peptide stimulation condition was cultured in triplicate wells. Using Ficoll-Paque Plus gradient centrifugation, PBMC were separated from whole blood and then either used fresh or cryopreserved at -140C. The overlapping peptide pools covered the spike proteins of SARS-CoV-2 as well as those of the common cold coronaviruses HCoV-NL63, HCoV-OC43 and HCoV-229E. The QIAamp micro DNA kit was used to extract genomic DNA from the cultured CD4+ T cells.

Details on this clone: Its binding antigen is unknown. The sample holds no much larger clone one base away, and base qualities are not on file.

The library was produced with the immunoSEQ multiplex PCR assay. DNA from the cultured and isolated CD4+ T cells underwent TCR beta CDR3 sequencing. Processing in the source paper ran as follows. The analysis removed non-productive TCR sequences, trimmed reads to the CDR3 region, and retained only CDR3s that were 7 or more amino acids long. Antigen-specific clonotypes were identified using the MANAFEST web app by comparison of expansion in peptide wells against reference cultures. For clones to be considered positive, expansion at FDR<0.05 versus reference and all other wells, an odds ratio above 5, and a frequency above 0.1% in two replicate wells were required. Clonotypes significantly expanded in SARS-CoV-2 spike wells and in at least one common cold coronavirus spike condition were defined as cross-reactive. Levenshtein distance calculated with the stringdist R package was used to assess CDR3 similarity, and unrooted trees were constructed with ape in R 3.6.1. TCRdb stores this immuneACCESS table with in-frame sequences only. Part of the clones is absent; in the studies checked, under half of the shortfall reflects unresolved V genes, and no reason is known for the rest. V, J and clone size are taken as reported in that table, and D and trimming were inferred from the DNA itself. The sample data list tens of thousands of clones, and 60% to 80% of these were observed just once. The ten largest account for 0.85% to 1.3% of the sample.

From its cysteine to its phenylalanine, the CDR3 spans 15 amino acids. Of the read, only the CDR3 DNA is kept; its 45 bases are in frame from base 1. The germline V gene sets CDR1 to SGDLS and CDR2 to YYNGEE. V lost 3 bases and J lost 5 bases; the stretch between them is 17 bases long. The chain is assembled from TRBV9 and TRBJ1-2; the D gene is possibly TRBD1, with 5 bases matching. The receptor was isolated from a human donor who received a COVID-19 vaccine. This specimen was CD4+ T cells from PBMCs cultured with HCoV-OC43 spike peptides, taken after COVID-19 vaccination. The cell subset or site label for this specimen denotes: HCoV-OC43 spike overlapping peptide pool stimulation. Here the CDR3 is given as CASSGPTGTVYGYTF. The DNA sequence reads TGTGCCAGCAGCGGTCCCACCGGGACTGTTTATGGCTACACCTTC.